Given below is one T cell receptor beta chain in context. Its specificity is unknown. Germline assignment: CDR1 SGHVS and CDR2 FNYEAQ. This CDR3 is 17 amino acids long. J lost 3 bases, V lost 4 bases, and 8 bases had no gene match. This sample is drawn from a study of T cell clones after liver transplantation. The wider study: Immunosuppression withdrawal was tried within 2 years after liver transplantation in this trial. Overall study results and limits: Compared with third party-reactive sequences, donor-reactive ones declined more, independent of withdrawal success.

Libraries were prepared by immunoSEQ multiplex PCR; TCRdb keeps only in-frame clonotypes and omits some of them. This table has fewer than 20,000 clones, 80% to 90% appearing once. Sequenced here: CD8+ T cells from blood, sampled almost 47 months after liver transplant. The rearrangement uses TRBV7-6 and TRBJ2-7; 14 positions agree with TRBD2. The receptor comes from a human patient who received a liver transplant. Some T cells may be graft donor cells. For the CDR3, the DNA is TGTGCCAGCAGCTGGGGACTAGCGGGAGTTGGGCTCTACGAGCAGTACTTC. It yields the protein CASSWGLAGVGLYEQYF.